These 27 T cell receptor beta chains were all obtained from the same sample, sequenced in a study of blood T cell repertoires in COVID-19 (dated by TCRdb to the early 2020s). The protocol used for the library was the immunoSEQ multiplex PCR assay. TCRdb took this table from immuneACCESS and kept in-frame rearrangements with V and J called. Such tables lack part of the clones; where checked against another copy, unresolved V genes explain under half of the gap, and the rest is unexplained. Here the sample has approximately 93,000 clones; over 70% occur a single time. Around 1% of the sample lies in the top ten. The material sequenced was peripheral blood. The receptor source for this set is a human donor in a cohort sampled during active COVID-19.

The CDR3 loop is CVALKGYTF. DNA for the CDR3: TGCGTAGCTTTGAAGGGCTACACCTTC. This rearrangement joins TRBV20-1 to TRBJ1-2; D not certain. Germline CDR1 and CDR2: DFQATT and SNEGSKA (reference sequence). The CDR3 sequence is 9 residues long.

The CDR3 loop reads CASSLEASGRSNEQFF. In nucleotides, the CDR3 is TGCGCCAGCAGCTTGGAGGCTAGCGGGAGAAGTAATGAGCAGTTCTTC. The V call is TRBV5-1, the J call TRBJ2-1; 10 nucleotides match TRBD2. The CDR3 is 16 amino acids. Germline values: CDR1 SGHRS, CDR2 YFSETQ. The trim removed 0 bases at V and 7 bases at J, leaving 7 bases unmatched.

The DNA of the CDR3 is TGTGCCAGTAGTCCTTTAGGTTCAGGGGATGAGGGCATTCAGTACTTC. It specifies CASSPLGSGDEGIQYF. This chain links TRBV19 with TRBJ2-4, with D possibly matching TRBD1 (6 bases). The CDR3 runs to 16 residues. V lost 5 bases and J 9 bases, leaving 23 bases between the germline ends. CDR1 LNHDA and CDR2 SQIVND come from the germline V gene (reference sequence).

V is TRBV11-3 and J is TRBJ2-1, with 8 bases fitting TRBD2. The CDR3 extends over 15 amino acids. Unmatched junction bases numbered 1, after V lost 1 base and J lost 2 bases. Germline values: CDR1 SGHNT, CDR2 YENEEA. CDR3 DNA sequence: TGTGCCAGCAGCTTAGTAGCGGGAACCTACAATGAGCAGTTCTTC. This gives the protein CASSLVAGTYNEQFF.

J is TRBJ1-5 and V is TRBV3-1 (or the pseudogene TRBV3-2), with a possible D match to TRBD1 (6 bases). The CDR3 spans 15 residues. CDR1 and CDR2 (germline): LGHDT, YNNKEL (reference sequence). With 0 bases removed from V and 8 bases from J, the gap between germline ends came to 14 bases. CDR3 bases: TGTGCCAGCAGCCAAGATGTGGGGGGGCGAGAGCCCCAGCATTTT. Translated: CASSQDVGGREPQHF.

DNA of the CDR3: TGTGCCAGCAGCCCTGGGACTAGCGGAGAAGTATACAATGAGCAGTTCTTC. This codes for CASSPGTSGEVYNEQFF. The chain couples TRBV28 to TRBJ2-1; TRBD2 agrees at 11 bases. Per the germline V gene, CDR1 is MDHEN and CDR2 is SYDVKM. The CDR3 loop spans 17 amino acids. Trimming removed 6 bases from V and 4 bases from J; junction bases left unmatched: 11.

This clone was found once. V gene TRBV5-1 combines with J gene TRBJ2-2; D may be TRBD1 (5 bases). Trimming shortened V by 4 bases and J by 6 bases, and 10 bases separated the two germline ends. The germline V gene encodes CDR1 SGHRS and CDR2 YFSETQ. The CDR3 extends over 13 amino acids. CDR3: CASSPRGPGELFF. In DNA form, the CDR3 reads TGCGCCAGCAGCCCAAGGGGCCCCGGGGAGCTGTTTTTT.

V usage is TRBV9 and J usage is TRBJ1-5, with TRBD1 matching 7 bases. Looked up from germline, CDR1 is SGDLS and CDR2 is YYNGEE. This CDR3 contains 14 residues. V was clipped by 4 bases and J by 7 bases; unmatched bases: 8. CDR3 sequence reads: CASSPGTVDQPQHF. CDR3 in DNA: TGTGCCAGCAGCCCCGGGACAGTCGACCAGCCCCAGCATTTT.

The chain carries TRBV19 and TRBJ2-3, with D unclear. The length of the CDR3 is 14 residues. The V end was cut by 6 bases, the J end by 0 bases, with 10 bases between. Per germline, CDR1 LNHDA and CDR2 SQIVND (reference sequence). CDR3 amino acids: CASRKLSSTDTQYF. The CDR3 region has the DNA TGTGCCAGTAGGAAGCTTTCTAGCACAGATACGCAGTATTTT.

The chain recombines TRBV11-3 with TRBJ2-1, with 10 bases identical to TRBD2. The CDR3 contains 17 residues. V trimming: 3 bases; J trimming: 8 bases; junction bases outside the gene matches: 13. From germline, CDR1 is SGHNT and CDR2 YENEEA. This CDR3 is CASSFLGASGREDEQFF. Written as DNA, the CDR3 is TGTGCCAGCAGCTTCCTGGGGGCTAGCGGGAGAGAGGATGAGCAGTTCTTC.

The rearrangement joins TRBV27 to TRBJ1-5; 9 bases are shared with TRBD1. With 4 bases clipped from V and 2 bases from J, the junction kept 9 bases outside the gene matches. The CDR3 is made up of 17 amino acids. Looked up from germline, CDR1 is MNHEY and CDR2 is SMNVEV (reference sequence). The DNA for the CDR3 is TGTGCCAGCAGTTCCGGACAGGGGAGGGAGGGCAATCAGCCCCAGCATTTT. Translating it yields CASSSGQGREGNQPQHF.

The chain is built from TRBV28 and TRBJ2-5; 9 bases agree with TRBD1. Per the germline V gene, CDR1 is MDHEN and CDR2 is SYDVKM. The CDR3 has 13 amino acids. V was pared by 4 bases and J by 4 bases, with 1 base of the junction left unmatched. The CDR3 spells CASSWGQGETQYF. The CDR3 DNA sequence: TGTGCCAGCAGTTGGGGACAGGGAGAGACCCAGTACTTC.

The chain couples TRBV13 to TRBJ2-1; the match to TRBD2 covers 7 bases. The ends lost 1 base at V and 2 bases at J; junction bases unmatched: 5. Germline V gives CDR1 PRHDT, CDR2 FYEKMQ (reference sequence). The CDR3 covers 16 residues. CDR3 sequence reads: CASSLVGLETYNEQFF. The CDR3 nucleotides read TGTGCCAGCAGCTTAGTAGGACTAGAAACCTACAATGAGCAGTTCTTC. The full variable domain, with the rest looked up from reference TRBV13 and TRBJ2-1, is AAGVIQSPRHLIKEKRETATLKCYPIPRHDTVYWYQQGPGQDPQFLISFYEKMQSDKGSIPDRFSAQQFSDYHSELNMSSLELGDSALYFCASSLVGLETYNEQFFGPGTRLTVL.

V and J are TRBV24-1 and TRBJ2-7; 12 bases are shared with TRBD1. This CDR3 comprises 16 residues. J lost 3 bases, V lost 4 bases, and 6 bases had no gene match. Per germline, CDR1 KGHDR and CDR2 SFDVKD. The CDR3 loop is CATSDSGTGGFYEQYF. Here the CDR3 DNA reads TGTGCCACCAGTGACTCCGGGACAGGGGGCTTCTACGAGCAGTACTTC.

This clone was found once. V and J are TRBV27 and TRBJ1-2, with 11 bases identical to TRBD1. Trimming at V came to 0 bases and at J to 4 bases, leaving 1 base not matched to a gene. Looked up from germline, CDR1 is MNHEY and CDR2 is SMNVEV (reference sequence). The CDR3 is made up of 15 amino acids. The CDR3 coding sequence is TGTGCCAGCAGTTTATCGGGGACAGGGGGCTATGGCTACACCTTC. It is translated as CASSLSGTGGYGYTF.

The chain employs TRBV7-2 and TRBJ2-7; D might be TRBD1 (6 bases). V was pared by 2 bases and J by 1 base, with 12 bases between. Germline V gene sequence: CDR1 SGHTA, CDR2 FQGNSA. This CDR3 is built from 15 residues. The DNA for the CDR3 is TGTGCCAGCAGCTTATCCCCGGACAGTTCCTACGAGCAGTACTTC. This sequence encodes CASSLSPDSSYEQYF.

The rearrangement uses TRBV28 and TRBJ2-6; a weak D match, TRBD2 (7 bases). Germline-derived CDR1 and CDR2 are MDHEN and SYDVKM. V was trimmed by 7 bases and J by 3 bases, leaving 13 bases between them. The CDR3 spans 15 residues. The CDR3 nucleotides are TGTGCCAGCACCCCAAGGGGGGGTGGGGCCAACGTCCTGACTTTC. It translates to CASTPRGGGANVLTF.

The CDR3 sequence is CATSEPMGQVGETQYF. The CDR3, as DNA: TGTGCCACCAGTGAGCCGATGGGACAGGTGGGAGAGACCCAGTACTTC. The rearrangement joins TRBV24-1 to TRBJ2-5; 8 bases line up with TRBD1. From germline, CDR1 is KGHDR and CDR2 SFDVKD. V gave up 4 bases and J gave up 4 bases; unmatched junction bases: 10. This CDR3 contains 16 residues.

This chain connects TRBV19 to TRBJ2-1, with D tentatively TRBD2 (6 bases). Germline V gene sequence: CDR1 LNHDA, CDR2 SQIVND (reference sequence). This CDR3 spans 15 amino acids. V dropped 6 bases and J dropped 1 base, with 13 bases sitting between them. The DNA for the CDR3 is TGTGCCAGTAGCCCACTAGCCGCTTCCTACAATGAGCAGTTCTTC. It translates to CASSPLAASYNEQFF.

V gene TRBV18 combines with J gene TRBJ1-3, with TRBD1 identical over 8 bases. The germline V gene encodes CDR1 KGHSH and CDR2 LQKENI. The CDR3 covers 15 residues. Trimming at V came to 3 bases and at J to 4 bases, leaving 5 bases not matched to a gene. The CDR3 protein is CASSPQDRAGNTIYF. The CDR3 DNA reads TGTGCCAGCTCACCCCAGGACAGGGCGGGAAACACCATATATTTT.

The chain uses TRBV9 and TRBJ2-2; 10 bases fit TRBD1. There are 15 residues in the CDR3. CDR1 and CDR2 (germline): SGDLS, YYNGEE. V lost 4 bases to trimming and J lost 7 bases; unmatched junction nucleotides: 7. Written as DNA, the CDR3 is TGTGCCAGCAGCCCTATGGGACAGGGGCTCGGGGAGCTGTTTTTT. This codes for CASSPMGQGLGELFF.

To note about this clone: A junction end diverges from the germline sequence, so it may reflect a read error. The chain links TRBV2 to TRBJ1-3; D call uncertain. CDR3 size: 16 residues. Germline CDR1 reads SNHLY; CDR2 reads FYNNEI. The CDR3 DNA is TGTGCCAGCAGCGAAGGATGGAGGGCGTCTGGAAACACCATATATTTT. Its protein product is CASSEGWRASGNTIYF.

The rearrangement joins TRBV13 to TRBJ2-1, with 13 bases fitting TRBD2. The ends lost 3 bases at V and 8 bases at J; junction bases unmatched: 4. CDR3 length equals 15 residues. Germline V gene data show CDR1 as PRHDT and CDR2 as FYEKMQ (reference sequence). CDR3 sequence (DNA): TGTGCCAGCAGCTTCGGGACTAGCGGGAACTATGAGCAGTTCTTC. This translates into CASSFGTSGNYEQFF.

The chain has TRBV28 and TRBJ2-1, with D tentatively TRBD2 (6 bases). The germline CDR1 and CDR2 sequences are MDHEN and SYDVKM. The V end lost 8 bases, the J end lost 7 bases, and 12 bases lay between the germline ends. This CDR3 is built from 12 residues. The DNA of the CDR3 is TGTGCCAGCTGGGGGGTGGGGAATGAGCAGTTCTTC. Translated: CASWGVGNEQFF.

The chain combines TRBV6-1 with TRBJ1-5; D is unclear. V gave up 1 base and J gave up 4 bases, with 8 bases separating them. The CDR3 has 14 residues. Germline values: CDR1 MNHNS, CDR2 SASEGT. CDR3 nucleotides: TGTGCCAGCAGTGAAGTGCGGGGAAATCAGCCCCAGCATTTT. Translating gives CASSEVRGNQPQHF.

This chain connects TRBV2 to TRBJ1-4; 8 nucleotides align to TRBD1. Trimming at V came to 5 bases and at J to 8 bases, leaving 10 bases not matched to a gene. Germline V gene lookup returns CDR1 SNHLY and CDR2 FYNNEI. The CDR3 runs 15 residues. The chain's CDR3 is CASSTDRGNGEKLFF. The CDR3 DNA reads TGTGCCAGCAGTACCGACAGGGGAAATGGGGAAAAACTGTTTTTT.

This chain joins TRBV7-9 and TRBJ2-7; possibly TRBD1 for D (6 bases). Germline V gene sequence: CDR1 SEHNR, CDR2 FQNEAQ (reference sequence). The V gene lost 5 bases and the J gene lost 0 bases, with 11 bases spanning the gap. The length of the CDR3 is 14 residues. The CDR3 DNA is TGTGCCAGCAGCCCGAGGGGGAGCTCCTACGAGCAGTACTTC. Protein: CASSPRGSSYEQYF.